Each of the 30 T cell receptor beta chains below was sequenced from the same sample in a study of human T cells and chemical hapten exposure. Using its own MiXCR run on the RACE reads, TCRdb lists one record per CDR3 protein. The table includes about 380,000 distinct CDR3 sequences, about 4.8% detected once. Time point denoted: patch test 1, 2 weeks after DPC sensitization. The treatment denotes: therapeutic diphenylcyclopropenone sensitization with weekly scalp DPC. This specimen was whole blood, taken in connection with sensitization to the hapten diphenylcyclopropenone (DPC). These receptor sequences come from a woman in her forties or fifties with alopecia areata. Some clones in this sample may be carry-over from other donors' samples.

There are many counts of this clonotype. The chain couples TRBV7-2 to TRBJ2-3; D unresolved. Germline V gene sequence: CDR1 SGHTA, CDR2 FQGNSA. V lost 2 bases and J 6 bases, leaving 6 bases between the germline ends. CDR3 length equals 12 residues. CDR3 DNA: TGTGCCAGCAGCTTAATGCGGGATACGCAGTATTTT. This sequence encodes CASSLMRDTQYF.

This clonotype was observed at least ten times. This rearrangement joins TRBV5-5 to TRBJ1-1; D gene uncertain. Germline V gives CDR1 SGHKS, CDR2 YYEKEE (reference sequence). With 6 bases removed from V and 0 bases from J, the gap between germline ends came to 15 bases. This CDR3 has 15 residues. The CDR3 loop is CASIPTRIMNTEAFF. DNA for the CDR3: TGTGCCAGCATCCCGACACGAATAATGAACACTGAAGCTTTCTTT. Filled out from reference TRBV5-5 and TRBJ1-1, the complete variable domain reads DAGVTQSPTHLIKTRGQQVTLRCSPISGHKSVSWYQQVLGQGPQFIFQYYEKEERGRGNFPDRFSARQFPNYSSELNVNALLLGDSALYLCASIPTRIMNTEAFFGQGTRLTVV.

The table lists this clonotype with many counts. The gene calls are TRBV12-3 or TRBV12-4 and TRBJ1-3; unclear D gene. The CDR3 totals 14 residues. With 7 bases removed from V and 0 bases from J, the gap between germline ends came to 10 bases. Here the CDR3 DNA reads TGTGCCAGCACCCTAATGGGCTCTGGAAACACCATATATTTT. Translating gives CASTLMGSGNTIYF.

This clonotype was detected ten times or more. The CDR3 protein is CASSHSGRSASGANVLTF. The CDR3 nucleotides read TGTGCCAGCAGCCATAGCGGGAGGAGTGCCTCTGGGGCCAACGTCCTGACTTTC. The chain joins TRBV9 to TRBJ2-6, with 10 bases lining up with TRBD2. V shed 4 bases and J 0 bases; nucleotides not matched to a gene: 7. CDR1 is SGDLS and CDR2 is YYNGEE in the germline V gene. The CDR3 totals 18 residues.

This clonotype was counted ten times or more. This rearrangement joins TRBV9 to TRBJ1-2, with 9 bases lining up with TRBD1. Per germline, CDR1 SGDLS and CDR2 YYNGEE. The CDR3 totals 16 residues. After removal of 3 bases from V and 6 bases from J, the junction contained 12 bases not matched to a gene. The CDR3 here is CASSANYRGPRDGYTF. CDR3 DNA sequence: TGTGCCAGCAGCGCAAATTACAGGGGGCCGCGCGATGGCTACACCTTC.

This clonotype was counted between two and nine times. The V and J genes are TRBV4-1 and TRBJ1-1; D unclear. The ends were cut back, 0 bases at V and 8 bases at J, with 16 bases in the middle. The CDR3 extends over 15 amino acids. Germline loops: CDR1 MGHRA, CDR2 YSYEKL. CDR3 DNA sequence: TGCGCCAGCAGCCAAGACTTTAGGGCAGGAGGAGAAGCTTTCTTT. It codes for CASSQDFRAGGEAFF.

The chain combines TRBV11-2 with TRBJ1-5; D is perhaps TRBD1 (5 bases). CDR3 length: 13 amino acids. Germline V gene lookup returns CDR1 SGHAT and CDR2 FQNNGV. V shed 0 bases and J shed 7 bases, with 7 bases lying between them. The CDR3 nucleotides read TGTGCCAGCAGCTTAGATAGACAGCAGCCCCAGCATTTT. Its protein product is CASSLDRQQPQHF.

This clonotype occurred many times. The chain joins TRBV7-8 to TRBJ1-1; perhaps TRBD1 as D (6 bases). CDR1 SGHVS and CDR2 FQNEAQ come from the germline V gene. There are 12 residues in the CDR3. The V and J ends lost 8 bases and 4 bases respectively, with 11 bases between them. CDR3 sequence (DNA): TGTGCCAGCGGGGGCAGGACCACTGAAGCTTTCTTT. Its protein product is CASGGRTTEAFF.

This clonotype occurred a few times. The rearrangement links TRBV28 to TRBJ2-5; D call uncertain. There are 14 residues in the CDR3. CDR1 and CDR2 (germline): MDHEN, SYDVKM. Trimming shortened V by 6 bases and J by 4 bases, and 15 bases separated the two germline ends. The CDR3 coding sequence is TGTGCCAGCAGGAGACCCATAGGGTCAGAGACCCAGTACTTC. Translation: CASRRPIGSETQYF. The entire variable domain, with the rest obtained from reference TRBV28 and TRBJ2-5, is as follows: DVKVTQSSRYLVKRTGEKVFLECVQDMDHENMFWYRQDPGLGLRLIYFSYDVKMKEKGDIPEGYSVSREKKERFSLILESASTNQTSMYLCASRRPIGSETQYFGPGTRLLVL.

This clonotype was seen more than once but under ten times. This chain joins TRBV5-1 and TRBJ2-7; possibly TRBD1 or TRBD2 for D (5 bases each). The CDR3 totals 15 residues. The germline V and J ends were trimmed by 0 bases and 3 bases, with 13 bases remaining between them. CDR1 is SGHRS and CDR2 is YFSETQ in the germline V gene. DNA for the CDR3: TGCGCCAGCAGCTTGGATCCGGGACGCTTCTACGAGCAGTACTTC. Protein sequence: CASSLDPGRFYEQYF. The whole variable domain, filled in from reference TRBV5-1 and TRBJ2-7, reads KAGVTQTPRYLIKTRGQQVTLSCSPISGHRSVSWYQQTPGQGLQFLFEYFSETQRNKGNFPGRFSGRQFSNSRSEMNVSTLELGDSALYLCASSLDPGRFYEQYFGPGTRLTVT.

This clonotype has ten or more counts. The CDR3 DNA is TGTGCCAGCAGTTTACCTTCGACGGCCGGGGAAGCTTTCTTT. This gives the protein CASSLPSTAGEAFF. The V and J genes are TRBV28 and TRBJ1-1, with unresolved D. V lost 2 bases, J lost 8 bases, and 15 bases lay in between. This CDR3 contains 14 residues. Germline lookup yields CDR1 MDHEN and CDR2 SYDVKM.

V gene TRBV30 combines with J gene TRBJ1-1; possible D gene TRBD1, 6 bases. The V gene's germline CDR1 is GTSNPN and CDR2 SVGIG (reference sequence). CDR3 length: 13 residues. Trimming left V 8 bases short and J 0 bases short, with 13 bases between. The CDR3 sequence is CAASGALNTEAFF. Written as DNA, the CDR3 is TGTGCCGCTTCAGGGGCTTTGAACACTGAAGCTTTCTTT. The whole variable domain, remainder taken from reference TRBV30 and TRBJ1-1, is SQTIHQWPATLVQPVGSPLSLECTVEGTSNPNLYWYRQAAGRGLQLLFYSVGIGQISSEVPQNLSASRPQDRQFILSSKKLLLSDSGFYLCAASGALNTEAFFGQGTRLTVV.

Many counts were recorded for this clonotype. This chain links TRBV12-3 or TRBV12-4 with TRBJ1-1; D remains ambiguous. The CDR3 is 11 amino acids. V was clipped by 0 bases and J by 8 bases, with 4 bases between them. DNA of the CDR3: TGTGCCAGCAGTTTAGCGGTGGAAGCTTTCTTT. Protein: CASSLAVEAFF.

V usage is TRBV27 and J usage is TRBJ1-4; perhaps TRBD1 as D (5 bases). V dropped 6 bases and J dropped 4 bases, with 12 bases sitting between them. This CDR3 region has 14 residues. The germline V gene encodes CDR1 MNHEY and CDR2 SMNVEV (reference sequence). The CDR3, as DNA: TGTGCCAGCAGACGAGGGGCCGGTAATGAAAAACTGTTTTTT. It is translated as CASRRGAGNEKLFF.

This clonotype was counted ten times or more. CDR3 sequence (DNA): TGTGCCAGCAGCCAGAGGGTGAAGCGGGAGGTGGAGACCCAGTACTTC. Its protein product is CASSQRVKREVETQYF. The rearrangement links TRBV4-2 to TRBJ2-5, with TRBD2 identical over 9 bases. Germline CDR1 LGHNA, CDR2 YNFKEQ. The CDR3 is 16 residues long. Germline trimming cut 3 bases from V and 5 bases from J; bases unmatched to any gene: 10.

Ten or more counts support this clonotype. The CDR3 sequence is CASSLSTGSLYEQYF. The CDR3 region has the DNA TGTGCCAGCAGCCTATCGACAGGATCCCTTTACGAGCAGTACTTC. The V gene is TRBV12-3 or TRBV12-4, the J gene TRBJ2-7, with D tentatively TRBD1 (6 bases). Deletions cut 6 bases from V and 4 bases from J, with 19 bases between. This CDR3 spans 15 amino acids.

This clonotype has ten or more counts. CDR3 protein: CASRPGAYEQYF. The CDR3 DNA reads TGTGCCAGCAGACCAGGGGCCTACGAGCAGTACTTC. The rearrangement links TRBV28 to TRBJ2-7; tentative D call: TRBD1 (6 bases). Trimming shortened V by 6 bases and J by 2 bases, and 8 bases separated the two germline ends. This CDR3 has 12 residues. Germline loops: CDR1 MDHEN, CDR2 SYDVKM.

The rearrangement joins TRBV6-5 to TRBJ1-1; D unresolved. The CDR3 runs to 13 residues. The V gene lost 7 bases and the J gene lost 4 bases, with 13 bases spanning the gap. Per germline, CDR1 MNHEY and CDR2 SVGAGI. CDR3 nucleotide sequence: TGTGCCAGCACCGACCATATGGCCACTGAAGCTTTCTTT. As protein: CASTDHMATEAFF.

This clonotype was detected ten times or more. This chain connects TRBV7-3 to TRBJ1-1; a possible D gene is TRBD1 (5 bases). The CDR3 is 13 residues long. Trimming left V 3 bases short and J 4 bases short, with 9 bases between. The germline V gene encodes CDR1 SGHTA and CDR2 FQGTGA. DNA of the CDR3: TGTGCCAGCAGCTTGGGAGGGGTCACTGAAGCTTTCTTT. It translates to CASSLGGVTEAFF. Together with reference TRBV7-3 and TRBJ1-1, the CDR3 gives the full variable domain: GAGVSQTPSNKVTEKGKYVELRCDPISGHTALYWYRQSLGQGPEFLIYFQGTGAADDSGLPNDRFFAVRPEGSVSTLKIQRTERGDSAVYLCASSLGGVTEAFFGQGTRLTVV.

The V gene is TRBV7-9, the J gene TRBJ2-1; D may be TRBD2 (5 bases). This CDR3 region has 11 residues. The germline V and J ends were trimmed by 7 bases and 8 bases, with 9 bases remaining between them. Germline CDR1 and CDR2: SEHNR and FQNEAQ (reference sequence). The CDR3 here is CASKVGDEQFF. The CDR3 DNA follows: TGTGCCAGCAAGGTCGGGGATGAGCAGTTCTTC.

This clonotype has more than one count but fewer than ten. The chain links TRBV5-1 to TRBJ2-5, with D perhaps TRBD1 (6 bases). CDR1 is SGHRS, CDR2 YFSETQ, per germline. This CDR3 is built from 14 residues. V lost 4 bases to trimming and J lost 0 bases, with 10 bases between them. In nucleotides, the CDR3 is TGCGCCAGCAGCCCGGGGACAAACCAAGAGACCCAGTACTTC. Amino acid sequence: CASSPGTNQETQYF.

This clonotype was observed a single time. This chain connects TRBV6-1 to TRBJ2-7; D might be TRBD1 (5 bases). V was trimmed by 2 bases and J by 3 bases, leaving 11 bases between them. Germline assignment: CDR1 MNHNS and CDR2 SASEGT. CDR3 length equals 14 residues. DNA for the CDR3: TGTGCCAGCAGTGAAACGGCAAGGGGCTACGAGCAGTACTTC. It translates to CASSETARGYEQYF.

This clonotype showed up many times. The chain links TRBV5-5 to TRBJ1-1, with D possibly TRBD1 on 6 matching bases. Germline CDR1 reads SGHKS; CDR2 reads YYEKEE (reference sequence). This CDR3 has 15 amino acids. V gave up 4 bases and J gave up 1 base, with 14 bases separating them. In DNA, the CDR3 is TGTGCCAGCAGCGAAATGACAGGTCCGAACACTGAAGCTTTCTTT. Translating it yields CASSEMTGPNTEAFF. The whole variable domain, filled in from reference TRBV5-5 and TRBJ1-1, reads DAGVTQSPTHLIKTRGQQVTLRCSPISGHKSVSWYQQVLGQGPQFIFQYYEKEERGRGNFPDRFSARQFPNYSSELNVNALLLGDSALYLCASSEMTGPNTEAFFGQGTRLTVV.

This clonotype came up many times. J is TRBJ2-5 and V is TRBV12-3 or TRBV12-4, with D perhaps matching TRBD2 (5 bases). The CDR3 covers 16 residues. V lost 3 bases, J lost 3 bases, and 17 bases lay in between. The CDR3 DNA follows: TGTGCCAGCAGTTTCGTGTCGGGGAGAAGAGAAGAGACCCAGTACTTC. This encodes CASSFVSGRREETQYF.

This clonotype was picked up many times. The chain couples TRBV28 to TRBJ1-1; TRBD1 matches 7 bases. There are 14 residues in the CDR3. CDR1 is MDHEN, CDR2 SYDVKM, per germline. V shed 6 bases and J 8 bases; nucleotides not matched to a gene: 12. The CDR3 DNA follows: TGTGCCAGCAGATCCGGGACAGAGATTCCCGAAGCTTTCTTT. Translation: CASRSGTEIPEAFF.

This clonotype was counted ten times or more. This chain uses TRBV7-8 with TRBJ1-6, with TRBD1 identical over 7 bases. From germline, CDR1 is SGHVS and CDR2 FQNEAQ. V lost 5 bases to trimming and J lost 9 bases; unmatched junction nucleotides: 10. This CDR3 is 15 amino acids long. The CDR3 DNA sequence: TGTGCCAGCAGCCCAGGGCTGAGACAGGGTTCACCCCTCCACTTT. This encodes CASSPGLRQGSPLHF.

The rearrangement joins TRBV7-3 to TRBJ1-3; D uncertain. CDR1 is SGHTA and CDR2 is FQGTGA in the germline V gene. The CDR3 loop spans 13 amino acids. V was cut by 4 bases and J by 4 bases, with 8 bases left in between. The CDR3 region is CASSYSPGNTIYF. CDR3 DNA sequence: TGTGCCAGCAGCTATTCCCCCGGAAACACCATATATTTT.

There are a few counts of this clonotype. The CDR3 coding sequence is TGCAGTGCTAGAAGGTTCCAGCGGGACAGGAATGAGCAGTTCTTC. Its protein product is CSARRFQRDRNEQFF. The rearrangement joins TRBV20-1 to TRBJ2-1; D might be TRBD1 (8 bases). The V gene lost 2 bases and the J gene lost 7 bases, with 18 bases spanning the gap. The CDR3 is made up of 15 amino acids. The V gene's germline CDR1 is DFQATT and CDR2 SNEGSKA (reference sequence).

At least ten counts were recorded for this clonotype. The chain has TRBV6-1 and TRBJ1-4, with D uncertain. Trimming pared 4 bases from V and 0 bases from J, leaving 9 bases between. This CDR3 is built from 15 residues. Germline-derived CDR1 and CDR2 are MNHNS and SASEGT. Written as DNA, the CDR3 is TGTGCCAGCAGTGGTGGAGATGCAACTAATGAAAAACTGTTTTTT. Translating gives CASSGGDATNEKLFF.

This clonotype was counted many times. The V gene is TRBV24-1, the J gene TRBJ2-5; tentative D call: TRBD2 (5 bases). V was clipped by 8 bases and J by 7 bases, with 13 bases between them. The CDR3 length is 12 residues. Germline CDR1 and CDR2: KGHDR and SFDVKD. Written as DNA, the CDR3 is TGTGCCACCACTAGCCCGGTAGGGACCCAGTACTTC. Translation: CATTSPVGTQYF.